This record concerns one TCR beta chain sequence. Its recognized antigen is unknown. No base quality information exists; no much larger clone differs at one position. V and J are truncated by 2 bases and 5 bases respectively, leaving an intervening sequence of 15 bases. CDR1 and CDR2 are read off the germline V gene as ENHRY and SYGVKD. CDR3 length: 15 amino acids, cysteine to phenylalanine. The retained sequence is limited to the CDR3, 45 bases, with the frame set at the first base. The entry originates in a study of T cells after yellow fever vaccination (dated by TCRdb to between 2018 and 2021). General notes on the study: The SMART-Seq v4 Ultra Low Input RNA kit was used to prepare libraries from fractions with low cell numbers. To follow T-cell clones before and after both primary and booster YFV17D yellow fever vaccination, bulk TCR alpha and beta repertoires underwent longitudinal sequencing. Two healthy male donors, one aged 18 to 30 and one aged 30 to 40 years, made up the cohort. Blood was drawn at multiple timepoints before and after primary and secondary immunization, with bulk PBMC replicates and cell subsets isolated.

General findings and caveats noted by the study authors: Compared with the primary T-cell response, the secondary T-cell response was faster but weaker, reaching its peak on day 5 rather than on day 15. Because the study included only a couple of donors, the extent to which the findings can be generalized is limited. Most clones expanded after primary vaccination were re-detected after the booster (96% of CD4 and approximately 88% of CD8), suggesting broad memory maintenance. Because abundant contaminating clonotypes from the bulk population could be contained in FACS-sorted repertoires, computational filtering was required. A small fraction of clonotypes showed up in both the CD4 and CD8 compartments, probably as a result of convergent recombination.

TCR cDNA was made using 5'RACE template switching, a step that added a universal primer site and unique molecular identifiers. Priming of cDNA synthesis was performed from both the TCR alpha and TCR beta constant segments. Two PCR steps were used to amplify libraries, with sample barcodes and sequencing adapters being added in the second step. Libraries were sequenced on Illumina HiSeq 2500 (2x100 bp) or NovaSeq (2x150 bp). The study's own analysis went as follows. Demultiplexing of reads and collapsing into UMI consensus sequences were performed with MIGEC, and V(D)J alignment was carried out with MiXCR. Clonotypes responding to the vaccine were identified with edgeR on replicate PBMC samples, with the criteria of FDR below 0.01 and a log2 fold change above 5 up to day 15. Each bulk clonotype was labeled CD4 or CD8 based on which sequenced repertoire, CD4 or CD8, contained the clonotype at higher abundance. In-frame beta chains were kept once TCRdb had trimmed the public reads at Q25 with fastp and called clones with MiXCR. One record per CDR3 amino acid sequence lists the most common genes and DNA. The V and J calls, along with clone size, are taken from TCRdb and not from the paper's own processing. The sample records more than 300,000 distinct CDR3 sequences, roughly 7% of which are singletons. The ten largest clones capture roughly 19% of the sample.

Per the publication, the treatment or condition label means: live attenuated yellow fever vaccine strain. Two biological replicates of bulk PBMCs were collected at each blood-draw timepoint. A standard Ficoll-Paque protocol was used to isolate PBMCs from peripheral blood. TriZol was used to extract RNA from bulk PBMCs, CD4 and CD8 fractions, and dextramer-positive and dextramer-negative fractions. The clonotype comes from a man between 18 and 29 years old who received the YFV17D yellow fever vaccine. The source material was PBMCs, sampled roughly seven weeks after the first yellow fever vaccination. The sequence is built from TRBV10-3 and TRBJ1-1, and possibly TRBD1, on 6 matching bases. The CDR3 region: CAISENGGGGTEAFF. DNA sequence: TGTGCCATCAGTGAGAACGGGGGCGGCGGGACTGAAGCTTTCTTT.